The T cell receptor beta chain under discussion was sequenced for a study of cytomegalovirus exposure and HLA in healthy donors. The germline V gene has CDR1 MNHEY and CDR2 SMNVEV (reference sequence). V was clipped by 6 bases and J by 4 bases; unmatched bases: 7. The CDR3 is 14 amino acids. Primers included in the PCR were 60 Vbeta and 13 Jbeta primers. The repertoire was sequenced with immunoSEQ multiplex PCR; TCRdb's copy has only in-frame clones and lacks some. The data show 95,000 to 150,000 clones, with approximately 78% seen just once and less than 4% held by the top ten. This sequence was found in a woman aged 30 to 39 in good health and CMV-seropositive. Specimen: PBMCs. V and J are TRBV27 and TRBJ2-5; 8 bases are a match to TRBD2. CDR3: CASSTKLAGETQYF. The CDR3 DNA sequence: TGTGCCAGCAGCACAAAGCTAGCGGGAGAGACCCAGTACTTC.